This paragraph covers one T cell receptor (beta chain) sequence. Its antigen is still unknown. The data are from a study of cytomegalovirus exposure and HLA in healthy donors. Germline assignment: CDR1 SGHTA and CDR2 FQGNSA. The CDR3 contains 15 residues. Trimming took off 2 bases at V and 0 bases at J, with 10 bases between the two ends. Overall study results and limits: Reports state that TCR beta sequences accurately predicted most subjects' HLA-A and HLA-B alleles. The study labeled 150 or so TCR beta chains cytomegalovirus-associated. Productive rates of about 90% or about 30% were seen for most TCR beta V segments in an earlier analysis.

This PCR relied on a set of 60 Vbeta primers and 13 Jbeta primers. Only in-frame clones appear in the TCRdb table, and some are missing; sequencing was by immunoSEQ multiplex PCR. The sample lists about 190,000 clones; roughly three quarters were seen once. This TCR came from a woman aged 45-65 years in good health and CMV-seronegative. Sequenced sample: PBMCs. This chain links TRBV7-2 with TRBJ1-1; tentatively, D is TRBD1 (5 bases). As DNA, the CDR3 is TGTGCCAGCAGCTTACTTGCAGGGCTGAACACTGAAGCTTTCTTT. Residues: CASSLLAGLNTEAFF.